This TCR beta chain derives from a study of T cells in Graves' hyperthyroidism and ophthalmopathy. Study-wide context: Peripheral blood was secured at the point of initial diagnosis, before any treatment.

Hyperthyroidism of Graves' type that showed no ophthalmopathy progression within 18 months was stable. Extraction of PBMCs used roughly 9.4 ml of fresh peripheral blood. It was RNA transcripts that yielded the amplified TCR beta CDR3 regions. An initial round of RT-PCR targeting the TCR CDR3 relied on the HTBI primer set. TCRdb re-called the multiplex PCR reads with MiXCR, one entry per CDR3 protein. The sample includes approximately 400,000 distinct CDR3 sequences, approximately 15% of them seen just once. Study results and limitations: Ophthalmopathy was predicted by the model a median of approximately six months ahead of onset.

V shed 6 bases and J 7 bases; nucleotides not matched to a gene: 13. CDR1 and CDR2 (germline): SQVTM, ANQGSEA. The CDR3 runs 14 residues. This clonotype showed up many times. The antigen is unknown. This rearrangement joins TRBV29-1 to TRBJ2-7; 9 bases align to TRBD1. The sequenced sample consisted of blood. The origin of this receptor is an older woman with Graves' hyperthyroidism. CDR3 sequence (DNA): TGCAGCGTCGCCGGGACAGGGTTAATAGGGGAGCAGTACTTC. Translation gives CSVAGTGLIGEQYF.